This entry features one T cell receptor (beta chain) sequence. These data originate in a study of blood T cell repertoires in COVID-19. The overall study: The analysed material was cDNA or gDNA that came from T cells, B-cell-depleted T cells, or PBMCs.

The CDR3 covers 16 residues. In germline, CDR1 is LNHDA, CDR2 SQIVND (reference sequence). With 3 bases removed from V and 0 bases from J, the gap between germline ends came to 9 bases. Libraries were prepared by immunoSEQ multiplex PCR; TCRdb keeps only in-frame clonotypes and omits some of them. This table has approximately 150,000 clones, about 87% appearing once. The gene calls are TRBV19 and TRBJ2-6; D may be TRBD2 (6 bases). Sequences were obtained from PBMCs or T cells enriched from blood (not recorded which). This clonotype was sampled from a man in his fifties or sixties who had recovered from COVID-19. The CDR3 spells CASSISRDSGANVLTF. The CDR3 nucleotides are TGTGCCAGTAGTATTTCGCGGGACTCTGGGGCCAACGTCCTGACTTTC. Combining the CDR3 with reference TRBV19 and TRBJ2-6 gives the whole variable domain DGGITQSPKYLFRKEGQNVTLSCEQNLNHDAMYWYRQDPGQGLRLIYYSQIVNDFQKGDIAEGYSVSREKKESFPLTVTSAQKNPTAFYLCASSISRDSGANVLTFGAGSRLTVL.